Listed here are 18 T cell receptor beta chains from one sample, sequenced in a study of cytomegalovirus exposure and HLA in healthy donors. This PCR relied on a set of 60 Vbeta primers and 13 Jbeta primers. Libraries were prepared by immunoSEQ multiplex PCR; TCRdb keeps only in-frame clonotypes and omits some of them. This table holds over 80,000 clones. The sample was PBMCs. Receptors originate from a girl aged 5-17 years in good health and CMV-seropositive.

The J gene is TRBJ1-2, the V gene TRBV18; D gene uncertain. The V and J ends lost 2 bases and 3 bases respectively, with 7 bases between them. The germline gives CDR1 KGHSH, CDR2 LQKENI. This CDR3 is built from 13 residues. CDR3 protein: CASSPSKDYGYTF. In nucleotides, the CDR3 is TGTGCCAGCTCACCAAGCAAAGACTATGGCTACACCTTC.

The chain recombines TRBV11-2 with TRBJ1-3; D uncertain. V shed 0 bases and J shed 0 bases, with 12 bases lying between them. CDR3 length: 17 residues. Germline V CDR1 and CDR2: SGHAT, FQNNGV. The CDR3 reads CASSLDRGSYSGNTIYF. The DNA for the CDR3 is TGTGCCAGCAGCTTAGATCGAGGCAGCTACTCTGGAAACACCATATATTTT.

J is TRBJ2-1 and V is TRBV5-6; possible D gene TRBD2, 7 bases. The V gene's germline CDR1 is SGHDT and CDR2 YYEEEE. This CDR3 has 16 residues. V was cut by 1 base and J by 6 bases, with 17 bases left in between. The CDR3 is CASSLYGRGGGNEQFF. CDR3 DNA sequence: TGTGCCAGCAGCTTGTACGGCAGGGGAGGGGGCAATGAGCAGTTCTTC.

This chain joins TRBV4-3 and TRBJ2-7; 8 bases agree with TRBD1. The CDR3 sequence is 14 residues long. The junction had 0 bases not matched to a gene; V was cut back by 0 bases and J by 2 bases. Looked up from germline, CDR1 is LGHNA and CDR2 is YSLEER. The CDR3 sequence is CASSQDRGPYEQYF. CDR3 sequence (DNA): TGCGCCAGCAGCCAAGACAGGGGGCCCTACGAGCAGTACTTC.

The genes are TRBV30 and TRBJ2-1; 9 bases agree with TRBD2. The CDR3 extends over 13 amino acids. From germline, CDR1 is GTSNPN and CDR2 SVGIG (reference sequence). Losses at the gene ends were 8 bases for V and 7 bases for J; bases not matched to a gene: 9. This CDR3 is CARRKRGDNEQFF. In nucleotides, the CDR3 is TGTGCCCGCCGAAAGCGGGGGGATAATGAGCAGTTCTTC.

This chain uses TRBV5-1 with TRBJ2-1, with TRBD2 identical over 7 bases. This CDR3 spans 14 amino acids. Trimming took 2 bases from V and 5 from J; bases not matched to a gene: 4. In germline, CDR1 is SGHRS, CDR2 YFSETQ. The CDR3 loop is CASSLAGLDNEQFF. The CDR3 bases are TGCGCCAGCAGCTTAGCGGGACTCGACAATGAGCAGTTCTTC. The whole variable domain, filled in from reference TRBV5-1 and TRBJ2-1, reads KAGVTQTPRYLIKTRGQQVTLSCSPISGHRSVSWYQQTPGQGLQFLFEYFSETQRNKGNFPGRFSGRQFSNSRSEMNVSTLELGDSALYLCASSLAGLDNEQFFGPGTRLTVL.

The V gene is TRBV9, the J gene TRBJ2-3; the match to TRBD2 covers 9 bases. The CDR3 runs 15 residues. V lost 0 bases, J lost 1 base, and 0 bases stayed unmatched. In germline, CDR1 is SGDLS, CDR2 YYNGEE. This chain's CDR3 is CASSVGGGGTDTQYF. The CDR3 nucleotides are TGTGCCAGCAGCGTAGGCGGGGGGGGCACAGATACGCAGTATTTT.

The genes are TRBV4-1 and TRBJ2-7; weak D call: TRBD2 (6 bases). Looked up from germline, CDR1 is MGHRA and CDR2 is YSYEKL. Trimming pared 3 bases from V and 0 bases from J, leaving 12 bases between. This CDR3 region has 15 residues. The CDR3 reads CASSHFTGGSYEQYF. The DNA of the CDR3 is TGCGCCAGCAGCCACTTTACCGGGGGCTCCTACGAGCAGTACTTC.

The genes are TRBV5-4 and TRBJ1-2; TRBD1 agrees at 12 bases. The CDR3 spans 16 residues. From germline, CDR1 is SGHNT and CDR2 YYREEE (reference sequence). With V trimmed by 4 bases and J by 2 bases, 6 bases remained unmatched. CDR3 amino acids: CASSHGTGGPNYGYTF. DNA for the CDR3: TGTGCCAGCAGCCACGGGACAGGGGGCCCCAACTATGGCTACACCTTC. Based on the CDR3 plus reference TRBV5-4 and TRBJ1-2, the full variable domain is ETGVTQSPTHLIKTRGQQVTLRCSSQSGHNTVSWYQQALGQGPQFIFQYYREEENGRGNFPPRFSGLQFPNYSSELNVNALELDDSALYLCASSHGTGGPNYGYTFGSGTRLTVV.

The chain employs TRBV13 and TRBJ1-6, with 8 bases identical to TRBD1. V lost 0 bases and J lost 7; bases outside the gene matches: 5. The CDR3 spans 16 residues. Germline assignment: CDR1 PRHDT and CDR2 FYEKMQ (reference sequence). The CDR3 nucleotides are TGTGCCAGCAGCTTAGGACGGACAGGGAACAATTCACCCCTCCACTTT. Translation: CASSLGRTGNNSPLHF.

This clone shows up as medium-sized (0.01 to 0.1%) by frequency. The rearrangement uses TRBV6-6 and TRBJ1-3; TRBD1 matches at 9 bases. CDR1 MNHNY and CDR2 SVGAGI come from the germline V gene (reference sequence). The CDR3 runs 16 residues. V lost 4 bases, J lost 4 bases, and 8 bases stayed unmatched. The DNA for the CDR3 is TGTGCCAGCAGTTCACCACAGGGGGCGCAGGGAAACACCATATATTTT. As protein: CASSSPQGAQGNTIYF.

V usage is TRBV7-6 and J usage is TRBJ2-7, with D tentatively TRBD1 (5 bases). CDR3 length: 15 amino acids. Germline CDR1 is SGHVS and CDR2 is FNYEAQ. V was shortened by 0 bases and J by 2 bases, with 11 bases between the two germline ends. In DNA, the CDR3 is TGTGCCAGCAGCTTAGCCCAGGGTCGGACCTACGAGCAGTACTTC. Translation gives CASSLAQGRTYEQYF.

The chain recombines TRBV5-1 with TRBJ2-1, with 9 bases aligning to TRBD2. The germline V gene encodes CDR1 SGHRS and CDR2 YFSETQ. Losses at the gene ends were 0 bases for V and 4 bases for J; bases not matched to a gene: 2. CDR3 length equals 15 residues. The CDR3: CASSLELAGYNEQFF. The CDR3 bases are TGCGCCAGCAGCTTGGAGCTAGCGGGGTACAATGAGCAGTTCTTC.

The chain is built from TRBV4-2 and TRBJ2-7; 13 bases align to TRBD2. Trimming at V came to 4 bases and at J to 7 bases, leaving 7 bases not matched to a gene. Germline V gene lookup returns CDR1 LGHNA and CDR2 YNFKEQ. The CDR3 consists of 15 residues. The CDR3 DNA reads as TGTGCCAGCAGCCGAGGACTAGCGGGGGCGGGAGAGCAGTACTTC. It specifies CASSRGLAGAGEQYF.

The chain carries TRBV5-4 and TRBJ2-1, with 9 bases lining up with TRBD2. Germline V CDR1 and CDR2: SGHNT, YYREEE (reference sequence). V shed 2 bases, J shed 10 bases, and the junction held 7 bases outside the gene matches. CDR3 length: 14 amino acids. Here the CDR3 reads CASSFGTSFFEQFF. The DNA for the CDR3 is TGTGCCAGCAGCTTCGGGACTAGCTTCTTCGAGCAGTTCTTC. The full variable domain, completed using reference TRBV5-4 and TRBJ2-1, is ETGVTQSPTHLIKTRGQQVTLRCSSQSGHNTVSWYQQALGQGPQFIFQYYREEENGRGNFPPRFSGLQFPNYSSELNVNALELDDSALYLCASSFGTSFFEQFFGPGTRLTVL.

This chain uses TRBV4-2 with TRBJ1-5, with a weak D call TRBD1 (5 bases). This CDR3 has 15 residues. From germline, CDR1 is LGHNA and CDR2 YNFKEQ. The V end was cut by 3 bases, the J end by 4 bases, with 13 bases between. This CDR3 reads CASSHLGADNQPQHF. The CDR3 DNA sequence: TGTGCCAGCAGCCACCTTGGGGCGGATAATCAGCCCCAGCATTTT.

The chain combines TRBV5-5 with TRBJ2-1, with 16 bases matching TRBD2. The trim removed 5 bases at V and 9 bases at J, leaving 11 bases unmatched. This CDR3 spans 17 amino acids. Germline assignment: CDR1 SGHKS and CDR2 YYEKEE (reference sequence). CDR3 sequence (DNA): TGTGCCAGCAGATCTCCGGGACTAGCGGGGGGGCAGTCTGAGCAGTTCTTC. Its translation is CASRSPGLAGGQSEQFF. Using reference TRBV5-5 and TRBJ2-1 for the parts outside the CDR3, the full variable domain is DAGVTQSPTHLIKTRGQQVTLRCSPISGHKSVSWYQQVLGQGPQFIFQYYEKEERGRGNFPDRFSARQFPNYSSELNVNALLLGDSALYLCASRSPGLAGGQSEQFFGPGTRLTVL.

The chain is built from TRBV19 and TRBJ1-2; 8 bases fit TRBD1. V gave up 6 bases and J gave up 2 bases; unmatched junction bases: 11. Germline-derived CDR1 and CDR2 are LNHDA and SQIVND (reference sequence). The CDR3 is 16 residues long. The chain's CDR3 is CASRGGQGAKNYGYTF. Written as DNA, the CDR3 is TGTGCCAGTAGAGGGGGGCAGGGGGCGAAGAACTATGGCTACACCTTC.